The 29 T cell receptor beta chains below all came from one sample that was sequenced in a study of blood T cell repertoires in COVID-19. TCRdb keeps only in-frame clones here, not all; method: immunoSEQ multiplex PCR. The table records under 450,000 clones, approximately 91% of them present only once. Sequenced input: peripheral blood. The receptor source for this set is a woman in her 40s with COVID-19, enrolled during active disease.

The rearrangement joins TRBV9 to TRBJ2-7; possibly TRBD1 for D (5 bases). CDR3 length equals 16 residues. Trimming stripped 0 bases from V and 4 bases from J, with 17 bases between. Germline assignment: CDR1 SGDLS and CDR2 YYNGEE. The CDR3 region has the DNA TGTGCCAGCAGCGTAGATTCAGGGATTCGGTGGTACGAGCAGTACTTC. Translating gives CASSVDSGIRWYEQYF. The variable domain in full, with the rest retrieved from reference TRBV9 and TRBJ2-7, is DSGVTQTPKHLITATGQRVTLRCSPRSGDLSVYWYQQSLDQGLQFLIQYYNGEERAKGNILERFSAQQFPDLHSELNLSSLELGDSALYFCASSVDSGIRWYEQYFGPGTRLTVT.

The CDR3 DNA follows: TGTGCCAGCAGCCCCCAGGGACAGGGCCACACAGATACGCAGTATTTT. Encoded protein: CASSPQGQGHTDTQYF. The rearrangement joins TRBV27 to TRBJ2-3; TRBD1 aligns across 9 bases. There are 16 residues in the CDR3. CDR1 and CDR2 (germline): MNHEY, SMNVEV (reference sequence). The V gene end was trimmed by 6 bases and the J gene end by 2 bases; junction bases not matched to a gene: 9.

The chain carries TRBV5-1 and TRBJ1-1; D is undetermined. Trimming took off 0 bases at V and 1 base at J, with 10 bases between the two ends. Germline V gene data show CDR1 as SGHRS and CDR2 as YFSETQ. This CDR3 contains 15 residues. CDR3 sequence reads: CASSLAPSSNTEAFF. The CDR3 DNA follows: TGCGCCAGCAGCTTGGCCCCGTCCTCGAACACTGAAGCTTTCTTT.

This clone was observed a handful of times. The chain joins TRBV9 to TRBJ2-7; 11 bases are shared with TRBD2. This CDR3 comprises 15 residues. Losses at the gene ends were 4 bases for V and 1 base for J; bases not matched to a gene: 4. CDR1 is SGDLS and CDR2 is YYNGEE in the germline V gene. CDR3 bases: TGTGCCAGCAGCATTGGGACTAGCGGATCCTACGAGCAGTACTTC. It codes for CASSIGTSGSYEQYF.

The chain links TRBV6-6 to TRBJ1-2, with D tentatively TRBD1 (6 bases). Looked up from germline, CDR1 is MNHNY and CDR2 is SVGAGI (reference sequence). The CDR3 sequence is 14 residues long. V lost 0 bases and J 6 bases, leaving 11 bases between the germline ends. The CDR3 coding sequence is TGTGCCAGCAGTTACTCTGGGGGGGGCGATGGCTACACCTTC. It codes for CASSYSGGGDGYTF.

The chain has TRBV10-1 and TRBJ1-2, with TRBD1 identical over 10 bases. CDR1 is WNHNN and CDR2 is SYGVQD in the germline V gene (reference sequence). Trimming cost V 3 bases and J 4 bases; bases outside gene matches: 20. This CDR3 has 20 amino acids. Here the CDR3 reads CASSEICGDRGPVGGYGYTF. CDR3 nucleotides: TGCGCCAGCAGTGAAATTTGTGGAGACAGGGGGCCCGTCGGAGGCTATGGCTACACCTTC.

This sequence joins TRBV4-1 and TRBJ1-6, with 10 bases that match TRBD1. Germline lookup yields CDR1 MGHRA and CDR2 YSYEKL. Losses at the gene ends were 2 bases for V and 9 bases for J; bases not matched to a gene: 4. The CDR3 sequence is 15 residues long. Here the CDR3 DNA reads TGCGCCAGCAGCCAACACCGGGACAGGGGTTCACCCCTCCACTTT. Encoded protein: CASSQHRDRGSPLHF.

The J gene is TRBJ1-2, the V gene TRBV5-1; 7 bases align to TRBD1. Germline V CDR1 and CDR2: SGHRS, YFSETQ. The ends lost 2 bases at V and 8 bases at J; junction bases unmatched: 6. The CDR3 runs 13 residues. CDR3: CASSLGSTGGYTF. For the CDR3, the DNA is TGCGCCAGCAGCTTAGGGTCGACAGGGGGCTACACCTTC.

This clone is a singleton in its sample. CDR3 sequence reads: CASSYAVSGNTIYF. For the CDR3, the DNA is TGTGCCAGCAGTTACGCGGTTTCTGGAAACACCATATATTTT. The gene calls are TRBV6-6 and TRBJ1-3; unclear D gene. Trimming took 2 bases from V and 1 from J, leaving 6 bases between them. Germline CDR1 MNHNY, CDR2 SVGAGI (reference sequence). This CDR3 is built from 14 residues.

This CDR3 is CASSQADRVAFF. DNA for the CDR3: TGTGCCAGCAGCCAAGCTGACAGGGTTGCTTTCTTT. The chain has TRBV3-1 (or the pseudogene TRBV3-2) and TRBJ1-1; 7 bases map to TRBD1. This CDR3 is built from 12 residues. Germline assignment: CDR1 LGHDT and CDR2 YNNKEL (reference sequence). Unmatched junction bases numbered 4, after V lost 1 base and J lost 11 bases.

The rearrangement joins TRBV9 to TRBJ1-6; D is possibly TRBD1 (5 bases). V was cut by 4 bases and J by 0 bases, with 11 bases left in between. CDR1 is SGDLS, CDR2 YYNGEE, per germline. This CDR3 spans 16 amino acids. CDR3 nucleotide sequence: TGTGCCAGCAGCTCCGGGGGGGGCTCCTATAATTCACCCCTCCACTTT. It translates to CASSSGGGSYNSPLHF.

CDR3 protein: CASRVTGFNEKLFF. CDR3 sequence (DNA): TGTGCCAGCAGGGTGACAGGGTTTAATGAAAAACTGTTTTTT. This rearrangement joins TRBV6-6 to TRBJ1-4, with 7 bases identical to TRBD1. V was clipped by 6 bases and J by 4 bases; unmatched bases: 5. CDR1 MNHNY and CDR2 SVGAGI come from the germline V gene (reference sequence). This CDR3 is 14 amino acids long.

J is TRBJ1-1 and V is TRBV6-5; D remains unclear. This CDR3 contains 13 residues. Germline V gene lookup returns CDR1 MNHEY and CDR2 SVGAGI. V was pared by 2 bases and J by 8 bases, with 12 bases between. The CDR3 DNA follows: TGTGCCAGCAGTTACCCGGCGGGGATAGAAGCTTTCTTT. This translates into CASSYPAGIEAFF.

The chain couples TRBV6-2 or TRBV6-3 to TRBJ2-6; D is unclear. This CDR3 spans 14 amino acids. CDR1 MNHEY and CDR2 SVGEGT come from the germline V gene. The ends were cut back, 3 bases at V and 3 bases at J, with 6 bases in the middle. The CDR3 nucleotides are TGTGCCAGCAGTTATACTTTTGGGGCCAACGTCCTGACTTTC. Translation: CASSYTFGANVLTF.

This clone occurred once. This chain uses TRBV5-4 with TRBJ2-1; D may be TRBD1 (6 bases). V gave up 6 bases and J gave up 4 bases, with 17 bases separating them. Germline CDR1 is SGHNT and CDR2 is YYREEE (reference sequence). This CDR3 has 15 residues. CDR3 sequence (DNA): TGTGCCAGCAACACGCCAGGGGTGGGTTACAATGAGCAGTTCTTC. As protein: CASNTPGVGYNEQFF.

The chain links TRBV6-5 to TRBJ2-5; tentative D call: TRBD1 (5 bases). Germline V gives CDR1 MNHEY, CDR2 SVGAGI. The CDR3 length is 14 residues. Between the trimmed V and J ends, which lost 6 bases and 1 base, there was a span of 12 bases. The CDR3 loop reads CASRPDSLQETQYF. The CDR3 bases are TGTGCCAGCAGACCCGACAGCCTCCAAGAGACCCAGTACTTC.

Concerning this clone itself: Other DNA sequences in this sample translate to the same CDR3. The rearrangement joins TRBV6-4 to TRBJ2-3; 14 nucleotides agree with TRBD2. After removal of 9 bases from V and 5 bases from J, the junction contained 4 bases not matched to a gene. The CDR3 sequence is 14 residues long. Germline CDR1 is MRHNA and CDR2 is SNTAGT. DNA for the CDR3: TGTGCCAGTTCAGGACTAGCGGGAGGAGATACGCAGTATTTT. This translates into CASSGLAGGDTQYF.

CDR3 DNA: TGTGCCAGCAGCGGGACAGGGGGCGCCTATGGTGGCTACACCTTC. This translates into CASSGTGGAYGGYTF. J is TRBJ1-2 and V is TRBV7-2; 12 nucleotides line up with TRBD1. This CDR3 has 15 residues. The J segment lost 7 bases and the V segment lost 5 bases, leaving 8 bases of the junction unmatched. Germline CDR1 reads SGHTA; CDR2 reads FQGNSA.

A few counts support this clone. V is TRBV25-1 and J is TRBJ1-1; 7 bases fit TRBD1. The CDR3 length is 13 residues. CDR1 and CDR2 (germline): MGHDK, SYGVNS. V gave up 6 bases and J gave up 1 base; unmatched junction bases: 2. CDR3 in DNA: TGTGCCAGCAGGAGGACAGGGAACACTGAAGCTTTCTTT. It specifies CASRRTGNTEAFF.

J is TRBJ1-1 and V is TRBV2; a weak D match, TRBD1 (5 bases). CDR1 and CDR2 from the germline V gene are SNHLY and FYNNEI. Between the trimmed V and J ends, which lost 4 bases and 4 bases, there was a span of 13 bases. This CDR3 spans 14 amino acids. CDR3: CASSVYGGGTEAFF. CDR3 nucleotide sequence: TGTGCCAGCAGTGTGTACGGGGGAGGCACTGAAGCTTTCTTT.

This clone was seen only a few times. CDR3 DNA: TGTGCCAGCAGCTTAAGGGGACAGGGGACTGAAAAACTGTTTTTT. Translated, it gives CASSLRGQGTEKLFF. J is TRBJ1-4 and V is TRBV13, with TRBD1 matching over 10 bases. The CDR3 runs to 15 residues. The germline gives CDR1 PRHDT, CDR2 FYEKMQ (reference sequence). After removal of 2 bases from V and 7 bases from J, the junction contained 4 bases not matched to a gene.

This clone was seen once. V gene TRBV7-8 combines with J gene TRBJ1-1; no definite D call. The V and J ends lost 1 base and 11 bases respectively, with 14 bases between them. The germline V gene has CDR1 SGHVS and CDR2 FQNEAQ. This CDR3 is built from 13 residues. CDR3 DNA sequence: TGTGCCAGCAGCTTAGTGGGGAGGGCGCTGGCTTTCTTT. It is translated as CASSLVGRALAFF. The entire variable domain, with the rest obtained from reference TRBV7-8 and TRBJ1-1, is as follows: GAGVSQSPRYKVAKRGQDVALRCDPISGHVSLFWYQQALGQGPEFLTYFQNEAQLDKSGLPSDRFFAERPEGSVSTLKIQRTQQEDSAVYLCASSLVGRALAFFGQGTRLTVV.

The chain links TRBV9 to TRBJ1-2; D may be TRBD1 (5 bases). The CDR3 loop spans 16 amino acids. V dropped 4 bases and J dropped 6 bases, with 22 bases sitting between them. CDR1 SGDLS and CDR2 YYNGEE come from the germline V gene. CDR3 nucleotide sequence: TGTGCCAGCAGCCGCCAAAGCCTGACAGTATCTAATGGCTACACCTTC. This translates into CASSRQSLTVSNGYTF. Based on the CDR3 plus reference TRBV9 and TRBJ1-2, the full variable domain is DSGVTQTPKHLITATGQRVTLRCSPRSGDLSVYWYQQSLDQGLQFLIQYYNGEERAKGNILERFSAQQFPDLHSELNLSSLELGDSALYFCASSRQSLTVSNGYTFGSGTRLTVV.

The V gene is TRBV6-5, the J gene TRBJ1-4; D gene uncertain. The germline V gene encodes CDR1 MNHEY and CDR2 SVGAGI. The CDR3 length is 12 residues. V lost 6 bases, J lost 5 bases, and 7 bases lay in between. CDR3 loop: CASRRMNEKLFF. In nucleotides, the CDR3 is TGTGCCAGCAGGCGGATGAATGAAAAACTGTTTTTT.

V usage is TRBV5-4 and J usage is TRBJ1-2; a weak D match, TRBD1 (6 bases). Per germline, CDR1 SGHNT and CDR2 YYREEE (reference sequence). V gave up 3 bases and J gave up 7 bases, with 13 bases separating them. The CDR3 loop spans 13 amino acids. CDR3: CASSSADRSGYTF. The CDR3 nucleotides are TGTGCCAGCAGCTCAGCGGACAGATCTGGCTACACCTTC.

CDR3 in DNA: TGTGCCAGCAACCCGGGACATCTTAGCAATCAGCCCCAGCATTTT. As protein: CASNPGHLSNQPQHF. This rearrangement joins TRBV6-5 to TRBJ1-5, with TRBD1 as a possible D gene (6 bases). Trimming removed 7 bases from V and 0 bases from J, with 13 bases in between. This CDR3 contains 15 residues. Germline-derived CDR1 and CDR2 are MNHEY and SVGAGI.

This chain connects TRBV30 to TRBJ1-6, with 8 bases fitting TRBD1. Per the germline V gene, CDR1 is GTSNPN and CDR2 is SVGIG (reference sequence). This CDR3 spans 15 amino acids. Trimming cost V 3 bases and J 8 bases; bases outside gene matches: 9. The CDR3 reads CAWSSRQGWDSPLHF. CDR3 nucleotide sequence: TGTGCCTGGAGCTCACGACAGGGGTGGGATTCACCCCTCCACTTT.

The chain carries TRBV3-1 (or the pseudogene TRBV3-2) and TRBJ1-4; possible D gene TRBD1, 6 bases. CDR1 and CDR2 (germline): LGHDT, YNNKEL (reference sequence). The CDR3 contains 15 residues. V gave up 1 base and J gave up 7 bases, with 13 bases separating them. CDR3 sequence reads: CASSQAGERGEKLFF. The CDR3 coding sequence is TGTGCCAGCAGCCAAGCAGGGGAAAGGGGTGAAAAACTGTTTTTT.

In nucleotides, the CDR3 is TGTGCCAGCAGCGTAACGCCCGGGGATACGCAGTATTTT. Protein product: CASSVTPGDTQYF. The chain has TRBV9 and TRBJ2-3; D remains unclear. The germline gives CDR1 SGDLS, CDR2 YYNGEE. The CDR3 has 13 residues. V lost 1 base and J 6 bases, leaving 9 bases between the germline ends.